This T cell receptor beta chain was found in a study of T cell responses to AZD1222 COVID-19 vaccine (dated by TCRdb to about 2021). In the study overall: TCR sequencing covered approximately 230 trial participants: 200 to 220 given two doses of AZD1222 and some 25 given two doses of MenACWY control vaccine. Trial participants were enrolled by age into 18-55, 56-69 and 70-plus year subgroups, with about 150, 28 and 57 TCR-sequenced participants respectively.

The germline V gene sets CDR1 to KGHSH and CDR2 to LQKENI. There are 15 amino acids in the CDR3, from cysteine to phenylalanine inclusive. Only CDR3 DNA is held: 45 bases, read in frame from base 1. Germline trimming: 5 bases from V, 5 bases from J; junction bases outside gene matches: 5. The CDR3 regions of human TCRbeta chains were subjected to immunosequencing. As for the original processing: Repertoire TCRs were matched against a reference library of SARS-CoV-2-specific TCRs generated with the MIRA antigen-specificity platform. Breadth meant the fraction of unique TCRs that were SARS-CoV-2-associated, whereas depth meant the fraction of total T cells that were SARS-CoV-2-associated. Each spike-specific TCR was assigned to its reactive spike region and to a CD4 or CD8 class using the MIRA data. Log10-transformed breadth and depth values were compared by one-way ANOVA with Sidak's multiple comparisons tests. TCRdb stores this immuneACCESS table with in-frame sequences only. Part of the clones is absent; in the studies checked, under half of the shortfall reflects unresolved V genes, and no reason is known for the rest. D and trimming were read from the DNA, whereas the V and J calls and clone size are those reported in that table. Present in this sample are approximately 89,000 clones, about nine tenths of which were seen just once. Approximately 10% of the sample rests with the top ten.

Per the publication, the time point label means: about 28 days (+/-7) after the second vaccine dose. AZD1222 recipients with second doses at about 4 weeks or about 12 weeks were pooled, because spike-specific TCR depth and breadth did not differ between schedules. Samples from vaccinated people were obtained from the UK trials COV001 and COV002, which included a single-blind randomized controlled phase 2/3 trial of AZD1222 (ChAdOx1 nCoV-19) in healthy adults. Trial participant PBMC samples were collected at day 0 and day 28 after the second dose for TCRbeta chain sequencing. On this clone itself: Its specific antigen is unknown. It has no much larger one-base neighbor in the sample; base qualities were not kept.

Study-level results and caveats: In the small 56-69-year group, the increase in depth fell short of significance, most likely because of low power. Vaccine-associated CD4 TCRs spanned the whole spike protein, with dominant responses in regions 160-218 and 743-854. Because no day 14 peak-response samples were available, repertoires were characterized only after the peak T cell response. Most participants were white British and females outnumbered males, and the authors suggested that clonal diversity may have been underestimated. Epitopes outside the regions mutated in the B.1.351 and B.1.1.7 variants were reportedly recognized by nearly half of the unique spike-specific TCRs. A significant rise in spike-specific TCR breadth and depth was observed after two AZD1222 doses relative to day 0 and relative to MenACWY recipients. Conclusions about previously exposed vaccinees are limited, since just a handful of AZD1222 recipients were seropositive for SARS-CoV-2 at baseline.

This clonotype originated in an adult who received the AZD1222 COVID-19 vaccine. The rearrangement joined TRBV18 to TRBJ2-1, with 11 bases matching TRBD2. Sequences were derived from peripheral blood, sampled 28 days after the second AZD1222 dose. The CDR3 protein sequence reads: CASSMGLAVNNEQFF. The base sequence is TGTGCCAGCTCAATGGGACTAGCGGTTAACAATGAGCAGTTCTTC.